The next 10 T cell receptor beta chains were all read from a single sample in a study of CD8+ T cells in alopecia areata. The treatment is: oral pan-JAK inhibitor, 5-10 mg twice daily. RNA was isolated and reverse transcribed to cDNA, the sequencing template. Some clones are missing from TCRdb's copy, which holds only in-frame ones; the method was immunoSEQ multiplex PCR. Of nearly 110,000 clones in the sample, roughly 84% were seen once. The sample in question was CD8+ T cells sorted from blood, obtained at week 24, from a patient treated with tofacitinib. Source of these receptors: a human donor with alopecia areata.

A single count supports this clone. The chain employs TRBV6-1 and TRBJ2-1, with D perhaps matching TRBD1 (6 bases). Germline CDR1 MNHNS, CDR2 SASEGT. The CDR3 loop spans 14 amino acids. The germline V and J ends were trimmed by 5 bases and 8 bases, with 16 bases remaining between them. The CDR3 here is CASSPEGQHHEQFF. CDR3 nucleotides: TGTGCCAGCAGTCCTGAGGGACAACACCATGAGCAGTTCTTC.

The chain couples TRBV11-2 to TRBJ1-1, with 9 bases that match TRBD1. Germline V gene lookup returns CDR1 SGHAT and CDR2 FQNNGV. The CDR3 has 15 amino acids. Trimming removed 1 base from V and 2 bases from J; junction bases left unmatched: 2. The CDR3 DNA sequence: TGTGCCAGCAGCTTAGGGACAGGGGTAAACACTGAAGCTTTCTTT. Protein sequence: CASSLGTGVNTEAFF. Together with reference TRBV11-2 and TRBJ1-1, the CDR3 gives the full variable domain: EAGVAQSPRYKIIEKRQSVAFWCNPISGHATLYWYQQILGQGPKLLIQFQNNGVVDDSQLPKDRFSAERLKGVDSTLKIQPAKLEDSAVYLCASSLGTGVNTEAFFGQGTRLTVV.

This clone was observed once. This sequence joins TRBV11-2 and TRBJ2-3, with 14 nucleotides matching TRBD2. V shed 5 bases and J 0 bases; nucleotides not matched to a gene: 7. CDR1 and CDR2 (germline): SGHAT, FQNNGV. This CDR3 has 18 amino acids. CDR3 residues: CASSPPGLAGVSTDTQYF. Written as DNA, the CDR3 is TGTGCCAGCAGCCCGCCGGGACTAGCGGGGGTGAGCACAGATACGCAGTATTTT.

The CDR3 sequence is CASSGPTGPEQYF. The DNA of the CDR3 is TGTGCCAGCAGCGGTCCTACAGGTCCCGAGCAGTACTTC. The chain joins TRBV5-6 to TRBJ2-7; possibly TRBD1 for D (5 bases). Germline CDR1 SGHDT, CDR2 YYEEEE. V lost 4 bases and J lost 6, with 14 bases in between. The CDR3 spans 13 residues.

V and J are TRBV5-6 and TRBJ2-1; D gene unclear. This CDR3 region has 13 residues. CDR1 is SGHDT and CDR2 is YYEEEE in the germline V gene. V gave up 1 base and J gave up 4 bases, with 6 bases separating them. CDR3 bases: TGTGCCAGCAGCTTGATGGGTTACAATGAGCAGTTCTTC. Amino acids: CASSLMGYNEQFF. The complete variable domain, with remaining parts taken from reference TRBV5-6 and TRBJ2-1, reads DAGVTQSPTHLIKTRGQQVTLRCSPKSGHDTVSWYQQALGQGPQFIFQYYEEEERQRGNFPDRFSGHQFPNYSSELNVNALLLGDSALYLCASSLMGYNEQFFGPGTRLTVL.

The chain recombines TRBV6-5 with TRBJ1-1, with TRBD1 as a possible D gene (6 bases). V was cut by 5 bases and J by 0 bases, with 13 bases left in between. Germline-derived CDR1 and CDR2 are MNHEY and SVGAGI. This CDR3 has 15 residues. This CDR3 reads CASSHTGYLNTEAFF. The DNA for the CDR3 is TGTGCCAGCAGTCACACAGGGTATTTGAACACTGAAGCTTTCTTT.

This sequence joins TRBV4-1 and TRBJ1-1, with D unresolved. Trimming took 4 bases from V and 7 from J, leaving 13 bases between them. The CDR3 covers 13 residues. CDR1 is MGHRA and CDR2 is YSYEKL in the germline V gene. The CDR3 protein is CASSLHVNGEAFF. The CDR3 DNA is TGCGCCAGCAGCCTCCATGTTAACGGTGAAGCTTTCTTT.

The rearrangement links TRBV7-6 to TRBJ2-2; D remains ambiguous. The CDR3 contains 12 residues. V lost 5 bases, J lost 7 bases, and 8 bases lay in between. The germline V gene has CDR1 SGHVS and CDR2 FNYEAQ. The CDR3 here is CASSEFSGELFF. In DNA form, the CDR3 reads TGTGCCAGCAGCGAATTTAGCGGGGAGCTGTTTTTT.

The J gene is TRBJ2-3, the V gene TRBV7-2, with 11 bases aligning to TRBD2. The CDR3 covers 15 residues. Trimming removed 5 bases from V and 2 bases from J; junction bases left unmatched: 3. The germline V gene encodes CDR1 SGHTA and CDR2 FQGNSA. The CDR3 region is CASSQTSGATDTQYF. The CDR3 DNA sequence: TGTGCCAGCAGCCAGACTAGCGGGGCCACAGATACGCAGTATTTT. The variable domain in full, with the rest retrieved from reference TRBV7-2 and TRBJ2-3, is GAGVSQSPSNKVTEKGKDVELRCDPISGHTALYWYRQSLGQGLEFLIYFQGNSAPDKSGLPSDRFSAERTGGSVSTLTIQRTQQEDSAVYLCASSQTSGATDTQYFGPGTRLTVL.

This clone was observed a single time. This rearrangement joins TRBV2 to TRBJ2-3; no clear D gene. The V and J ends lost 10 bases and 0 bases respectively, with 17 bases between them. The germline CDR1 and CDR2 sequences are SNHLY and FYNNEI. This CDR3 is 15 amino acids long. CDR3 sequence: CATRSDGLSTDTQYF. In DNA form, the CDR3 reads TGTGCCACCAGGAGCGACGGCTTAAGCACAGATACGCAGTATTTT.